One and the same sample provided the 30 T cell receptor beta chains below, sequenced in a study of shared clonotypes between healthy human individuals. TCRdb keeps only in-frame clones here, not all; method: immunoSEQ multiplex PCR. The table records about 1 million clones, approximately 76% of them present only once. Sample: memory CD4+ T cells sorted from blood. This sample's subset: CD45RA-negative fraction. The receptors were gathered from a man between 18 and 35 years old in good health.

The rearrangement uses TRBV4-3 and TRBJ2-3, with D possibly matching TRBD2 (5 bases). The CDR3 is 14 residues long. The germline gives CDR1 LGHNA, CDR2 YSLEER. Trimming removed 0 bases from V and 5 bases from J, with 9 bases in between. CDR3 in amino acids: CASSQDWAGDTQYF. CDR3 sequence (DNA): TGCGCCAGCAGCCAAGATTGGGCGGGAGATACGCAGTATTTT.

The CDR3 coding sequence is TGTGCCTGGAGTGTTAGAGCGGGGGGCAATTCACCCCTCCACTTT. Translation: CAWSVRAGGNSPLHF. The chain recombines TRBV30 with TRBJ1-6, with D possibly being TRBD1 (6 bases). V was cut by 0 bases and J by 7 bases, with 13 bases left in between. Germline assignment: CDR1 GTSNPN and CDR2 SVGIG (reference sequence). CDR3 length equals 15 residues.

This clone has more than one count but fewer than ten. This may arise from a read error, as a much more abundant clone is one base away. The CDR3 DNA sequence: TGTGCCAGCAGTGAACAGACTGAAGCTTTCTTT. This gives the protein CASSEQTEAFF. This chain connects TRBV2 to TRBJ1-1; D is ambiguous. Between the trimmed V and J ends, which lost 2 bases and 5 bases, there was a span of 3 bases. Germline V gene lookup returns CDR1 SNHLY and CDR2 FYNNEI. The CDR3 loop spans 11 amino acids.

This clone was observed a handful of times. CDR3 sequence: CASSEWGEETQYF. The CDR3 bases are TGTGCCAGTAGTGAGTGGGGGGAAGAGACCCAGTACTTC. This chain uses TRBV19 with TRBJ2-5; TRBD2 is a possible D gene (6 bases). V lost 5 bases, J lost 3 bases, and 10 bases lay in between. This CDR3 spans 13 amino acids. CDR1 and CDR2 (germline): LNHDA, SQIVND (reference sequence).

This chain links TRBV28 with TRBJ1-1; 10 nucleotides match TRBD1. Germline V CDR1 and CDR2: MDHEN, SYDVKM. The CDR3 runs to 15 residues. J was trimmed by 4 bases and V by 7 bases; bases with no gene match: 9. The CDR3 sequence is CASTSTGQGTTEAFF. The CDR3 DNA reads as TGTGCCAGCACCTCAACGGGACAGGGGACCACTGAAGCTTTCTTT.

The chain uses TRBV6-4 and TRBJ2-3, with 9 bases aligning to TRBD2. This CDR3 comprises 15 residues. The V segment lost 10 bases and the J segment 1 base; nucleotides outside the gene matches: 9. In germline, CDR1 is MRHNA, CDR2 SNTAGT. In nucleotides, the CDR3 is TGTGCCAAGGCCCTAGCGGGGACACGCACAGATACGCAGTATTTT. Translated: CAKALAGTRTDTQYF.

The V and J genes are TRBV2 and TRBJ1-5, with a possible D match to TRBD1 (6 bases). The CDR3 totals 16 residues. Germline CDR1 reads SNHLY; CDR2 reads FYNNEI. V lost 2 bases, J lost 2 bases, and 13 bases lay in between. CDR3 sequence (DNA): TGTGCCAGCAGTGAACAGGGGTTCTTAGGCAATCAGCCCCAGCATTTT. This translates into CASSEQGFLGNQPQHF.

The rearrangement links TRBV6-1 to TRBJ2-7, with 7 bases fitting TRBD2. Trimming at V came to 6 bases and at J to 2 bases, leaving 10 bases not matched to a gene. The CDR3 has 15 residues. Germline CDR1 MNHNS, CDR2 SASEGT. The CDR3: CASRDNPSGPYEQYF. CDR3 coding DNA: TGTGCCAGCAGAGACAATCCTAGCGGACCCTACGAGCAGTACTTC.

The CDR3 reads CAWSVTGEYNSPLHF. CDR3 nucleotides: TGTGCCTGGAGTGTAACAGGGGAGTATAATTCACCCCTCCACTTT. V usage is TRBV30 and J usage is TRBJ1-6; 7 bases agree with TRBD1. Germline CDR1 is GTSNPN and CDR2 is SVGIG (reference sequence). V dropped 0 bases and J dropped 4; count of bases not matched to a gene: 3. The CDR3 covers 15 residues. Using reference TRBV30 and TRBJ1-6 for the parts outside the CDR3, the full variable domain is SQTIHQWPATLVQPVGSPLSLECTVEGTSNPNLYWYRQAAGRGLQLLFYSVGIGQISSEVPQNLSASRPQDRQFILSSKKLLLSDSGFYLCAWSVTGEYNSPLHFGNGTRLTVT.

The chain recombines TRBV7-8 with TRBJ2-1, with 12 bases fitting TRBD2. CDR3 length: 16 residues. After removal of 2 bases from V and 9 bases from J, the junction contained 8 bases not matched to a gene. Germline CDR1 SGHVS, CDR2 FQNEAQ. The chain's CDR3 is CASSLIATSGRGEQFF. The CDR3 DNA sequence: TGTGCCAGCAGCTTAATCGCGACTAGCGGGAGAGGTGAGCAGTTCTTC.

This clone was counted a few times. The chain links TRBV4-2 to TRBJ2-7; 9 bases match TRBD1. V lost 1 base to trimming and J lost 6 bases; unmatched junction nucleotides: 4. CDR3 length: 14 amino acids. Germline CDR1 reads LGHNA; CDR2 reads YNFKEQ. The CDR3 DNA is TGTGCCAGCAGCCAAGGGGACAGGGACGTCGAGCAGTACTTC. Protein product: CASSQGDRDVEQYF.

The gene calls are TRBV5-6 and TRBJ1-1; D unclear. The CDR3 sequence is 14 residues long. Germline values: CDR1 SGHDT, CDR2 YYEEEE. Trimming removed 0 bases at V and 6 bases at J, with 12 bases between. Here the CDR3 DNA reads TGTGCCAGCAGCTTGGGCAGTCTGGTCGCTGAAGCTTTCTTT. This translates into CASSLGSLVAEAFF.

This clone has more than one count but fewer than ten. The chain has TRBV28 and TRBJ1-5, with D unresolved. Trimming left V 5 bases short and J 7 bases short, with 15 bases between. The CDR3 has 14 residues. Germline V CDR1 and CDR2: MDHEN, SYDVKM. Here the CDR3 reads CASSPARGRQPQHF. The DNA of the CDR3 is TGTGCCAGCAGTCCAGCAAGAGGGAGGCAGCCCCAGCATTTT.

V is TRBV10-1 and J is TRBJ1-5; D is unclear. The CDR3 loop spans 16 amino acids. The V end was cut by 6 bases, the J end by 0 bases, with 15 bases between. Germline V gives CDR1 WNHNN, CDR2 SYGVQD (reference sequence). The CDR3 region has the DNA TGCGCCAGCAGGAGGGTCTTGACGGATAGCAATCAGCCCCAGCATTTT. Residues: CASRRVLTDSNQPQHF.

The chain is built from TRBV7-9 and TRBJ2-6; 7 bases are shared with TRBD1. The CDR3 runs 17 residues. The V and J ends lost 5 bases and 2 bases, in that order; junction bases with no gene match: 9. CDR1 is SEHNR and CDR2 is FQNEAQ in the germline V gene (reference sequence). The CDR3 sequence is CASSTSTQGAGANVLTF. CDR3 sequence (DNA): TGTGCCAGCAGCACGAGTACCCAGGGGGCTGGGGCCAACGTCCTGACTTTC. The full variable domain, rest sourced from reference TRBV7-9 and TRBJ2-6, is DTGVSQNPRHKITKRGQNVTFRCDPISEHNRLYWYRQTLGQGPEFLTYFQNEAQLEKSRLLSDRFSAERPKGSFSTLEIQRTEQGDSAMYLCASSTSTQGAGANVLTFGAGSRLTVL.

The chain combines TRBV29-1 with TRBJ1-2, with D tentatively TRBD1 (5 bases). This CDR3 spans 12 amino acids. Between the trimmed V and J ends, which lost 1 base and 6 bases, there was a span of 9 bases. The germline CDR1 and CDR2 sequences are SQVTM and ANQGSEA. The CDR3 here is CSVEAGRDGYTF. CDR3 DNA sequence: TGCAGCGTTGAAGCAGGGAGGGATGGCTACACCTTC. Together with reference TRBV29-1 and TRBJ1-2, the CDR3 gives the full variable domain: SAVISQKPSRDICQRGTSLTIQCQVDSQVTMMFWYRQQPGQSLTLIATANQGSEATYESGFVIDKFPISRPNLTFSTLTVSNMSPEDSSIYLCSVEAGRDGYTFGSGTRLTVV.

The J gene is TRBJ2-7, the V gene TRBV30; no reliable D call. Germline CDR1 GTSNPN, CDR2 SVGIG (reference sequence). Between the trimmed V and J ends, which lost 1 base and 0 bases, there was a span of 13 bases. CDR3 size: 15 residues. CDR3 bases: TGTGCCTGGAGTGCCCCCCCCGCAGGCTCCTACGAGCAGTACTTC. It encodes CAWSAPPAGSYEQYF.

The V and J genes are TRBV11-2 and TRBJ2-5; D is uncertain. Germline-derived CDR1 and CDR2 are SGHAT and FQNNGV. Trimming cost V 6 bases and J 5 bases, with 13 bases left between them. The CDR3 is made up of 13 amino acids. Here the CDR3 DNA reads TGTGCCAGCAGGACGGGTAGACGTGAGACCCAGTACTTC. This gives the protein CASRTGRRETQYF.

V usage is TRBV28 and J usage is TRBJ2-7; 7 bases line up with TRBD1. The CDR3 is 14 residues long. V shed 1 base, J shed 2 bases, and the junction held 2 bases outside the gene matches. The germline V gene encodes CDR1 MDHEN and CDR2 SYDVKM. DNA of the CDR3: TGTGCCAGCAGTTTATTGGGACAGACCTACGAGCAGTACTTC. Protein product: CASSLLGQTYEQYF.

This clone was seen more than once but under ten times. This CDR3 is CASSLSAGGSYEQYF. The CDR3 DNA reads as TGTGCCAGCAGCTTATCAGCGGGGGGCTCCTACGAGCAGTACTTC. The rearrangement uses TRBV5-6 and TRBJ2-7, with 9 bases fitting TRBD2. V shed 2 bases, J shed 0 bases, and the junction held 3 bases outside the gene matches. The CDR3 extends over 15 amino acids. Germline CDR1 reads SGHDT; CDR2 reads YYEEEE.

The chain uses TRBV7-9 and TRBJ2-7; tentatively, D is TRBD1 (5 bases). Germline-derived CDR1 and CDR2 are SEHNR and FQNEAQ (reference sequence). Trimming cost V 4 bases and J 3 bases, with 16 bases left between them. The CDR3 contains 15 residues. The CDR3 sequence is CASSSFSQGNYEQYF. The DNA for the CDR3 is TGTGCCAGCAGCTCGTTCTCGCAGGGAAACTACGAGCAGTACTTC.

The chain couples TRBV4-1 to TRBJ1-5; a possible D gene is TRBD1 (5 bases). V lost 0 bases to trimming and J lost 2 bases, with 14 bases between them. This CDR3 spans 17 amino acids. Germline CDR1 and CDR2: MGHRA and YSYEKL. CDR3 protein: CASSQDRKGSRNQPQHF. For the CDR3, the DNA is TGCGCCAGCAGCCAAGATCGAAAGGGGTCGCGCAATCAGCCCCAGCATTTT.

The CDR3 loop is CASTPGTDTQYF. The CDR3 bases are TGTGCCAGCACCCCAGGGACAGATACGCAGTATTTT. J is TRBJ2-3 and V is TRBV11-1, with D possibly matching TRBD1 (5 bases). The CDR3 loop spans 12 amino acids. The germline V and J ends were trimmed by 7 bases and 3 bases, with 8 bases remaining between them. Germline V CDR1 and CDR2: SGHAT, FQDESV (reference sequence).

This clone was seen repeatedly, ten times or more. The chain combines TRBV10-1 with TRBJ2-7, with D uncertain. The germline V gene has CDR1 WNHNN and CDR2 SYGVQD (reference sequence). This CDR3 is built from 11 residues. The ends were cut back, 3 bases at V and 5 bases at J, with 5 bases in the middle. The CDR3 coding sequence is TGCGCCAGCAGTGACTGGGACGAGCAGTACTTC. This encodes CASSDWDEQYF.

This clone turned up a few times. The genes are TRBV19 and TRBJ1-1, with D tentatively TRBD1 (5 bases). Germline V lookup: CDR1 LNHDA, CDR2 SQIVND (reference sequence). CDR3 length equals 13 residues. V lost 7 bases to trimming and J lost 4 bases, with 13 bases between them. CDR3 residues: CASIGQGPTEAFF. Here the CDR3 DNA reads TGTGCCAGTATTGGGCAGGGACCCACTGAAGCTTTCTTT.

The J gene is TRBJ2-5, the V gene TRBV9, with D perhaps given as TRBD1 or TRBD2 (5 bases each). Germline V gene sequence: CDR1 SGDLS, CDR2 YYNGEE. V dropped 3 bases and J dropped 1 base, with 13 bases sitting between them. The CDR3 sequence is 15 residues long. The CDR3 nucleotides read TGTGCCAGCAGCGCTAACCGGGACCGCCAAGAGACCCAGTACTTC. It is translated as CASSANRDRQETQYF.

The genes are TRBV28 and TRBJ1-6, with D unresolved. This CDR3 spans 14 amino acids. From germline, CDR1 is MDHEN and CDR2 SYDVKM. Trimming removed 6 bases at V and 1 base at J, with 7 bases between. The CDR3 DNA reads TGTGCCAGCAGCCTACAATCCTATAATTCACCCCTCCACTTT. Encoded protein: CASSLQSYNSPLHF.

This chain connects TRBV4-1 to TRBJ2-3; no firm D call. CDR1 and CDR2 from the germline V gene are MGHRA and YSYEKL. The CDR3 totals 15 residues. V lost 0 bases and J lost 0, with 7 bases in between. CDR3 region: CASSQEASSTDTQYF. The CDR3 bases are TGCGCCAGCAGCCAAGAAGCCAGTAGCACAGATACGCAGTATTTT.

J is TRBJ2-7 and V is TRBV6-5; 12 bases align to TRBD1. The CDR3 is 15 amino acids. In germline, CDR1 is MNHEY, CDR2 SVGAGI. Losses at the gene ends were 6 bases for V and 7 bases for J; bases not matched to a gene: 10. CDR3 DNA: TGTGCCAGCAGCCACGGGGACAGGGGGCTCGGTGAGCAGTACTTC. This encodes CASSHGDRGLGEQYF.

The CDR3 spells CASRLQDRVGEQYF. The CDR3 DNA reads as TGCGCCAGCAGACTCCAGGACAGGGTAGGCGAGCAGTACTTC. This rearrangement joins TRBV5-1 to TRBJ2-7; 8 bases are shared with TRBD1. The CDR3 is 14 amino acids. Germline CDR1 and CDR2: SGHRS and YFSETQ. The junction had 10 bases not matched to a gene; V was cut back by 5 bases and J by 6 bases.